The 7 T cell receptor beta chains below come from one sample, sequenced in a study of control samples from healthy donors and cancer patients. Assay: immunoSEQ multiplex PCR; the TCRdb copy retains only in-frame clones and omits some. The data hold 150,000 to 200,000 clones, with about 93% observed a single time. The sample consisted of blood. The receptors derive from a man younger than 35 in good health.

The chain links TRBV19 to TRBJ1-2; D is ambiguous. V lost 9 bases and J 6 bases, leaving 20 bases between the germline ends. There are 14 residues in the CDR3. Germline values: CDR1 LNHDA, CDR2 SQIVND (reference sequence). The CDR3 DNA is TGTGCCAGCATACCTGATCTAGGGTCAAATGGCTACACCTTC. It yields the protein CASIPDLGSNGYTF.

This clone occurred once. The CDR3: CASIAADTDTQYF. The DNA for the CDR3 is TGTGCCAGCATCGCGGCGGACACAGATACGCAGTATTTT. V and J are TRBV28 and TRBJ2-3, with no clear D. Germline V CDR1 and CDR2: MDHEN, SYDVKM. Trimming stripped 7 bases from V and 2 bases from J, with 10 bases between. The CDR3 loop spans 13 amino acids.

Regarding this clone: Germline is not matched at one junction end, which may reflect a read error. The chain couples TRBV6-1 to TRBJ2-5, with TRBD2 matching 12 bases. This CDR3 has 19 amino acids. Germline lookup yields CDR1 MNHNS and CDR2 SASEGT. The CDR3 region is CASREGLFGGLAGKETQYF. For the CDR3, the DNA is TGTGCCAGCAGAGAAGGGTTGTTCGGCGGACTAGCGGGGAAGGAGACCCAGTACTTC.

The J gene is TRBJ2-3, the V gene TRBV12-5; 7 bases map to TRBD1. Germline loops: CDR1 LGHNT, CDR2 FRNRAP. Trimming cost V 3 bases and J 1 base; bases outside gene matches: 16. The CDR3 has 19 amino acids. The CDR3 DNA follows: TGTGCTAGTGGTTTCTCCCCTAACGACAGGGTGGAAGGCACAGATACGCAGTATTTT. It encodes CASGFSPNDRVEGTDTQYF.

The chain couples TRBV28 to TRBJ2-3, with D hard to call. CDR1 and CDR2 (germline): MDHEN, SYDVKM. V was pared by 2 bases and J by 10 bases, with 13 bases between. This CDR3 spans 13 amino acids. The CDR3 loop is CASSLAGLYPQYF. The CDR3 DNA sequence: TGTGCCAGCAGTTTAGCCGGTCTGTACCCGCAGTATTTT.

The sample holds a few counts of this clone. CDR3 DNA: TGTGCCAGCAGTTCCGTGACAGGGGGTAAGGGCTACACCTTC. Translating gives CASSSVTGGKGYTF. V usage is TRBV27 and J usage is TRBJ1-2; 9 nucleotides agree with TRBD1. This CDR3 has 14 amino acids. Germline CDR1 reads MNHEY; CDR2 reads SMNVEV (reference sequence). V shed 4 bases and J 8 bases; nucleotides not matched to a gene: 8.

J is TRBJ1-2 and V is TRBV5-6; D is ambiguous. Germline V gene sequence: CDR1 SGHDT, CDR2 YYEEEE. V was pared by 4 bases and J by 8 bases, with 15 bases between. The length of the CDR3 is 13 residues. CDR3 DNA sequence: TGTGCCAGCAGCCGGCGGACCTCCAGAGGCTACACCTTC. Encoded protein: CASSRRTSRGYTF.